This TCR beta chain was obtained from a study of breast tumors, draining lymph nodes, adjacent tissues. General study results and limits: Compared with basal-like, luminal-like tumors shared significantly more repertoire with nontumor tissue. That most tumor T cells come from lymph nodes remained unproven. Findings are consistent with lymph node origin and intratumoral expansion of most tumor T cells.

With respect to this clonotype: Its cognate antigen is unknown. One end of the junction is discordant with germline, which a read error may explain.

From the multiplex PCR reads, TCRdb called clonotypes with MiXCR, one entry per CDR3 protein. The sample lists about 14,000 distinct CDR3 sequences; approximately 50% were seen once. The germline V gene encodes CDR1 LGHDT and CDR2 YNNKEL (reference sequence). This CDR3 region has 16 residues. Sequencing was carried out using tumor-adjacent breast tissue. The chain uses TRBV3-1 and TRBJ1-3; tentative D call: TRBD1 (5 bases). The TCR sequence derives from a female donor with breast cancer. Some clones in this sample may be carry-over from other donors' samples. The DNA of the CDR3 is TGCGCCAGCAGCCGCACAACAGGCCTCTCTGGAAACACCGTATATTTT. Residues: CASSRTTGLSGNTVYF. Using reference TRBV3-1 and TRBJ1-3 for the parts outside the CDR3, the full variable domain is DTAVSQTPKYLVTQMGNDKSIKCEQNLGHDTMYWYKQDSKKFLKIMFSYNNKELIINETVPNRFSPKSPDKAHLNLHINSLELGDSAVYFCASSRTTGLSGNTVYFGEGSWLTVV.